This T cell receptor (beta chain) was captured by sequencing in a study of T cells after yellow fever vaccination. This clonotype was observed at least ten times. TCRdb called the 5' RACE reads again in MiXCR, with one record for every CDR3 protein. The data show approximately 150,000 distinct CDR3 sequences, roughly 9% seen once. Unmatched junction bases numbered 5, after V lost 6 bases and J lost 4 bases. This CDR3 spans 16 amino acids. CDR1 is LNHNV and CDR2 is YYDKDF in the germline V gene (reference sequence). The source was CD8+ T cells sorted from PBMCs, collected 45 days after the yellow fever booster vaccination. This clonotype was obtained from a man younger than 35 who received the YFV17D yellow fever vaccine. V usage is TRBV15 and J usage is TRBJ2-3, with TRBD2 matching over 15 bases. In DNA form, the CDR3 reads TGTGCCACCAGTAAGGGACTAGCGGGGGGACCAGATACGCAGTATTTT. It codes for CATSKGLAGGPDTQYF.